This is a list of T cell receptor beta chains from one sample in a study of blood T cell repertoires in COVID-19. The assay was immunoSEQ multiplex PCR, and TCRdb's table has in-frame clones only and misses some. Found here are 130,000 or so clones, approximately 90% of them singletons; the top ten hold 10%. The sample taken for sequencing was peripheral blood. The source is a man aged 50 to 60 with acute or convalescent COVID-19. The CDR3 runs from the conserved cysteine through the conserved F or W. D genes are given only for firm matches. Clone size is stated in some rows and not others, as once, few, many or a class when expanded.

j_call	d_call	clone_size	v_call	cdr3_nt	cdr3_aa
TRBJ1-6	TRBD1	NA	TRBV18	TGTGCCAGCTCACCAGTCCGGGACAGGGCTAGTTCACCCCTCCACTTT	CASSPVRDRASSPLHF
TRBJ1-4	TRBD1	once	TRBV7-9	TGTGCCAGCAGCACCTGGACAGGGGCCATGGGCCAGAATGAAAAACTGTTTTTT	CASSTWTGAMGQNEKLFF
TRBJ1-2	NA	NA	TRBV19	TGTGCCAGTAGTGAGCCTACCCGGGGATATGGCTACACCTTC	CASSEPTRGYGYTF
TRBJ1-2	TRBD1	NA	TRBV2	TGTGCCAGCCAAGACAGGGTTGGCTACACCTTC	CASQDRVGYTF
TRBJ1-1	TRBD1	NA	TRBV7-2	TGTGCGACCAATCCTAGGAGGACAGGGGGCTTTACTGAAGCTTTCTTT	CATNPRRTGGFTEAFF
TRBJ2-5	NA	NA	TRBV7-9	TGTGCCAGCAGCCGGGGACTGGGAGAGACCCAGTACTTC	CASSRGLGETQYF
TRBJ2-7	TRBD2	NA	TRBV28	TGTGCCAGCAGTTTAAGCGGGAGGGCCGAAGAGCAGTACTTC	CASSLSGRAEEQYF
TRBJ1-3	NA	NA	TRBV18	TGTGCCAGCTCACCCCCGGGAGCCACTGGAAACACCATATATTTT	CASSPPGATGNTIYF
TRBJ2-7	NA	NA	TRBV5-1	TGCGCCAGCAGCTTGGCCCGCGCCTCCTACGAGCAGTACTTC	CASSLARASYEQYF
TRBJ1-1	NA	NA	TRBV5-1	TGCGCCAGCAGCAACCTGCTAGGGGTGAACACTGAAGCTTTCTTT	CASSNLLGVNTEAFF
TRBJ2-6	NA	NA	TRBV5-1	TGCGCCAGCCGACCCACGGGTTTGGGGGCCAACGTCCTGACTTTC	CASRPTGLGANVLTF
TRBJ1-6	TRBD1	NA	TRBV7-3	TGTGCCAGCGGGACAGGCAATTCACCCCTCCACTTT	CASGTGNSPLHF
TRBJ1-6	TRBD1	NA	TRBV5-6	TGTGCCAGCAGCTCTTTCCGGGACAGGAATTCACCCCTCCACTTT	CASSSFRDRNSPLHF
TRBJ1-5	NA	NA	TRBV2	TGTGCCAGCAGTGCGGACAACAATCAGCCCCAGCATTTT	CASSADNNQPQHF
TRBJ1-2	NA	NA	TRBV30	TGTGCCTGGAGAGACGTACTCAGGAAGCCTAACTATGGCTACACCTTC	CAWRDVLRKPNYGYTF
TRBJ1-1	NA	NA	TRBV18	TGTGCCAGCTCACCGGACAGCCAGAACACTGAAGCTTTCTTT	CASSPDSQNTEAFF
TRBJ1-1	TRBD1	NA	TRBV5-1	TGCGCCAGCAGCTCGAGTAAGGGGGCGGCGGACACTGAAGCTTTCTTT	CASSSSKGAADTEAFF
TRBJ2-1	TRBD1	once	TRBV4-1	TGCGCCAGCAGCCCTGGGACAGCTTACAATGAGCAGTTCTTC	CASSPGTAYNEQFF
TRBJ2-5	NA	NA	TRBV5-1	TGCGCCAGCAGCTCGAACAGGGTCCAAGAGACCCAGTACTTC	CASSSNRVQETQYF
TRBJ1-2	NA	NA	TRBV28	TGTGCCAGCAGTCCGTCGTTCGGCTACACCTTC	CASSPSFGYTF
TRBJ1-5	TRBD1	NA	TRBV29-1	TGCAGCGTTGGACAGGGCCCCTATCAGCCCCAGCATTTT	CSVGQGPYQPQHF
TRBJ1-2	NA	once	TRBV6-6	TGTGCCAGCAGTTATGAGGGCGCTGGGGGCTACACCTTC	CASSYEGAGGYTF
TRBJ2-5	NA	few	TRBV4-2	TGTGCCAGCAGCCCAATAGCGAACGGGGCCCAGTACTTC	CASSPIANGAQYF
TRBJ2-3	NA	NA	TRBV19	TGTGCCAGTAGTATAGTAGGAGGGGCCCGCACAGATACGCAGTATTTT	CASSIVGGARTDTQYF
TRBJ1-6	NA	NA	TRBV29-1	TGCAGCGTTGACCTGGGAGGCGGCTCACCCCTCCACTTT	CSVDLGGGSPLHF
TRBJ2-7	TRBD2	NA	TRBV12-5	TGTGCTAGTGGTTTGGTAGGGACTAGCGGGGCACCCTACGAGCAGTACTTC	CASGLVGTSGAPYEQYF
TRBJ2-5	TRBD1	once	TRBV6-5	TGTGCCAGCGAGTCACAGGGGACAGGGGAGACCCAGTACTTC	CASESQGTGETQYF
TRBJ1-5	NA	NA	TRBV7-2	TGTGCCAGCAGCCCCAGTAGCAATCAGCCCCAGCATTTT	CASSPSSNQPQHF
TRBJ1-1	TRBD1	NA	TRBV27	TGTGCCAGCAGTCCCTGGGACAGAGTAAACACTGAAGCTTTCTTT	CASSPWDRVNTEAFF
TRBJ2-1	NA	NA	TRBV6-5	TGTGCGGTGGCAGGGGTGAATGAGCAGTTCTTC	CAVAGVNEQFF
TRBJ1-2	TRBD1	NA	TRBV28	TGTGCCAGCAGTGGTAGGAACTGGGACAGGGGGGTCCTCACTAACTATGGCTACACCTTC	CASSGRNWDRGVLTNYGYTF
TRBJ2-3	TRBD2	NA	TRBV7-2	TGTGCCAGCAGCTTATTCGGGGGGGCCACAGATACGCAGTATTTT	CASSLFGGATDTQYF
TRBJ1-1	NA	NA	TRBV30	TGTGCCTGGAGATTATTGTCAGGGCCTATGAACACTGAAGCTTTCTTT	CAWRLLSGPMNTEAFF
TRBJ2-1	TRBD2	NA	TRBV27	TGTGCCAGCAGGCTAATAGCGGGAGGGGAATCAAATGAGCAGTTCTTC	CASRLIAGGESNEQFF
TRBJ2-7	NA	few	TRBV11-2	TGTGCCAGCAGCTTTGGAGACCTTCGCTCCTACGAGCAGTACTTC	CASSFGDLRSYEQYF
TRBJ1-2	NA	NA	TRBV2	TGTGCCAGCAGCCAAACCAAGGAACTAAGTGGCTACACCTTC	CASSQTKELSGYTF
TRBJ1-4	NA	NA	TRBV19	TGTGCCAGTAGCTCCGCCACGGGGGCAACTAATGAAAAACTGTTTTTT	CASSSATGATNEKLFF
TRBJ1-2	NA	few	TRBV28	TGTGCCGGTTCCTTGGGGGGATCCTATGGCTACACCTTC	CAGSLGGSYGYTF
TRBJ1-3	NA	NA	TRBV11-2	TGTGCCAGCAGCTCGGCAAACAGCAACTCTGGAAACACCATATATTTT	CASSSANSNSGNTIYF
TRBJ1-2	NA	NA	TRBV12-3/TRBV12-4	TGTGCCAGCACCCCCGCGGCTAACTATGGCTACACCTTC	CASTPAANYGYTF
TRBJ2-1	NA	NA	TRBV27	TGTGCCAGCAGAGCGGGCTTCTACAATGAGCAGTTCTTC	CASRAGFYNEQFF
TRBJ1-2	NA	NA	TRBV15	TGTGCCACCAGCAGAGCTAACCCATCGGGCTACACCTTC	CATSRANPSGYTF
TRBJ1-2	NA	once	TRBV7-9	TGTGCCAGCAGCTTAGTCGGAGACTATGGCTACACCTTC	CASSLVGDYGYTF
TRBJ1-3	NA	NA	TRBV6-5	TGTGCCAGCAGTTACTCCCCCGGTGGAAACACCATATATTTT	CASSYSPGGNTIYF
TRBJ2-7	TRBD1	NA	TRBV7-9	TGTGCCAGCAGCATCCCTAGGGGGCCCCTAATCAACGAGCAGTACTTC	CASSIPRGPLINEQYF
TRBJ2-6	NA	NA	TRBV2	TGTGCCACCACCGTAGGGGGGGCCTCTGGGGCCAACGTCCTGACTTTC	CATTVGGASGANVLTF
TRBJ2-3	TRBD1	few	TRBV6-5	TGTGCCAGCAGCTCCGGACAGGGTCGGTCAGATACGCAGTATTTT	CASSSGQGRSDTQYF
TRBJ1-2	NA	once	TRBV28	TGTGCCAGCAGTTTAGTTTATGAGGGAGGGAACTATGGCTACACCTTC	CASSLVYEGGNYGYTF
TRBJ1-5	NA	NA	TRBV7-3	TGTGCCAGCAGCTTGGTGCACGGGACAACAGAACAGCCCCAGCATTTT	CASSLVHGTTEQPQHF
TRBJ2-2	NA	NA	TRBV15	TGTGCCACCAGCAGAGATCTCTATAGGGGGTTTGTTAGGGCCGGGGAGCTGTTTTTT	CATSRDLYRGFVRAGELFF
TRBJ1-2	NA	NA	TRBV29-1	TGCAGCGTACTTACACAAAGCGCCAGCTATGGCTACACCTTC	CSVLTQSASYGYTF
TRBJ2-7	NA	NA	TRBV5-1	TGCGCCAGCAGCTTGGGACAGCTCTACGAGCAGTACTTC	CASSLGQLYEQYF
TRBJ2-6	TRBD1	NA	TRBV11-2	TGTGCCAGCACCAGGATGAGGGGACAGGACTTCTCTGGGGCCAACGTCCTGACTTTC	CASTRMRGQDFSGANVLTF
TRBJ1-1	NA	NA	TRBV19	TGTGCCAGTAGTGCAGGGGACCCCCTCAGCGAAGCTTTCTTT	CASSAGDPLSEAFF
TRBJ1-2	NA	NA	TRBV10-2	TGCGCCAGCAGTGAGGTAGCCCCCTCTCGAGGCTACACCTTC	CASSEVAPSRGYTF
TRBJ1-2	NA	NA	TRBV29-1	TGCAGCGTCCGGGGGAACCTCTATGGCTACACCTTC	CSVRGNLYGYTF